Listed below are T cell receptor beta chains from one sample, sequenced in a study of T cells in Graves' hyperthyroidism and ophthalmopathy. One entry per CDR3 protein, called by TCRdb with MiXCR from the multiplex PCR reads. The top ten clones hold approximately 8.4% of a sample with about 710,000 distinct CDR3 sequences, roughly 17% of them seen once. The specimen sequenced was blood. The source of these receptors is a man aged 18-30 years with Graves' hyperthyroidism. Both conserved end residues are part of each CDR3. Each record gives: V gene, clone size, D gene, J gene, CDR3 DNA, CDR3 protein. D genes are given only for firm matches. Only part of the rows carry a size: once, few, many, or a class if the clone is expanded.

>TRBV19|NA|TRBD1|TRBJ2-2
TGTGCCAGCCTACAGGGGCGAGGGGAGCTGTTTTTT
CASLQGRGELFF
>TRBV11-2|many|TRBD1|TRBJ1-1
TGTGCCAGCAGCTTAGTGAGCCCATTCCCAAGACAGGGGAGGGACACTGAAGCTTTCTTT
CASSLVSPFPRQGRDTEAFF
>TRBV7-9|many|NA|TRBJ2-3
TGTGCCAGCAGCTTGATGGGGGTCGGGGATACGCAGTATTTT
CASSLMGVGDTQYF
>TRBV12-3/TRBV12-4|many|TRBD1|TRBJ1-1
TGTGCCAGCAGCCTTGGACAGGGCCGTGAAGCTTTCTTT
CASSLGQGREAFF
>TRBV6-2/TRBV6-3|many|TRBD2|TRBJ2-3
TGTGCCATCCAGGGACTAGCGGGAGAAACAGATACGCAGTATTTT
CAIQGLAGETDTQYF
>TRBV5-1|NA|NA|TRBJ2-7
TGTGCCAGCAGCTTATTAGGAGTCGACCGCCATTACGAGCAGTACTTC
CASSLLGVDRHYEQYF
>TRBV28|many|NA|TRBJ2-7
TGTGCCAGCAGCCAAGCCGGGAGAATCTCCTACGAGCAGTACTTC
CASSQAGRISYEQYF
>TRBV20-1|NA|TRBD2|TRBJ2-3
TGCAGTGCCTCGTATAGCGGGGATATTGGCGATACGCAGTATTTT
CSASYSGDIGDTQYF
>TRBV6-1|NA|TRBD2|TRBJ2-1
TGTGCCAGCAGTCTCGCGGCTAGCGGGGGCCGCGATGAGCAGTTCTTC
CASSLAASGGRDEQFF
>TRBV7-2|NA|NA|TRBJ1-5
TGTGCCAGCAGCTTATTTCATCAGCCCCAGCATTTT
CASSLFHQPQHF
>TRBV14|NA|TRBD1|TRBJ2-2
TGTGCCAGCAGCTCCGGGACAGGGTTTTCCGGGGAGCTGTTTTTT
CASSSGTGFSGELFF
>TRBV6-2/TRBV6-3|NA|NA|TRBJ1-1
TGTGCCAGCAGGGGCGGACCGGGACAAGCGAACACTGAAGCTTTCTTT
CASRGGPGQANTEAFF
>TRBV9|NA|TRBD2|TRBJ2-7
TGTGCCAGCAGCGTCACCGGGACTAGCCCTATCGAGCAGTACTTC
CASSVTGTSPIEQYF
>TRBV9|few|NA|TRBJ2-2
TGTGCCAGCAGCGTAGGAGGCGGGCCCGGGACCGGGGAGCTGTTTTTT
CASSVGGGPGTGELFF
>TRBV6-5|few|NA|TRBJ2-7
TGTGCCAGCAGTTACTCCGGGACCACCTACGAGCAGTACTTC
CASSYSGTTYEQYF
>TRBV18|many|TRBD1|TRBJ1-1
TGTGCCAGCTCATCGACAGGGTTGGACACTGAAGCTTTCTTT
CASSSTGLDTEAFF